The subject of this entry is one T cell receptor (beta chain). CDR1 is SNHLY, CDR2 FYNNEI, per germline. Trimming removed 8 bases from V and 2 bases from J; junction bases left unmatched: 8. The length of the CDR3 is 15 residues. Assay: immunoSEQ multiplex PCR; the TCRdb copy retains only in-frame clones and omits some. The sample shows 95,000 to 100,000 clones, 82% of them seen only once. The record originates from a study of control samples from healthy donors and cancer patients. The V call is TRBV2, the J call TRBJ2-1; 8 bases fit TRBD2. This sequence originates from a man aged 55 to 70 in good health. The sequenced sample was blood. CDR3 DNA sequence: TGTGCCAGCCGCGGGGGGAGGGGACCCTACAATGAGCAGTTCTTC. This codes for CASRGGRGPYNEQFF.